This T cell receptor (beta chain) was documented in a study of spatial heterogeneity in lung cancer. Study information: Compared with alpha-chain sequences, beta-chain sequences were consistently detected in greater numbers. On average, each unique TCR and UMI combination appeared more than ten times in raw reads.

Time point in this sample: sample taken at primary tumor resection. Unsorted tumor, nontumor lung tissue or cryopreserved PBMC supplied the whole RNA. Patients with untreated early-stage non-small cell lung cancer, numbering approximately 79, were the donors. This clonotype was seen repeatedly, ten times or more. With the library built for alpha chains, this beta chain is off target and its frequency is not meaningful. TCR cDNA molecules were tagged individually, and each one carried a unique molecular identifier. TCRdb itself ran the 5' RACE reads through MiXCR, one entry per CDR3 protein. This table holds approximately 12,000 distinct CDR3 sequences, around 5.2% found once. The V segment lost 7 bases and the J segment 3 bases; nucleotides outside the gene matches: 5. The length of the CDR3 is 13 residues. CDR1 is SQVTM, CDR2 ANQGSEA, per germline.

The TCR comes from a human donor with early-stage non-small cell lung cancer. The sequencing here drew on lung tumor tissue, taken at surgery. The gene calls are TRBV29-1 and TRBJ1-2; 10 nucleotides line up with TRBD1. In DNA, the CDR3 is TGCAGCGCGAGGACAGGGGGGGACTATGGCTACACCTTC. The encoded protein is CSARTGGDYGYTF.